Described below is a single T cell receptor beta chain sequence and its context. The data originate from a study of cytomegalovirus exposure and HLA in healthy donors. CDR1 is MNHEY, CDR2 SVGAGI, per germline. CDR3 size: 14 residues. Between the trimmed V and J ends, which lost 1 base and 7 bases, there was a span of 14 bases. Use of 60 Vbeta and 13 Jbeta primers characterized the PCR. The table came from immunoSEQ multiplex PCR; TCRdb's copy has only in-frame clones and leaves some out. This table has approximately 160,000 clones, more than 65% appearing once. The sequenced material came from PBMCs. The sequence came from a woman aged 40 to 50 in good health and CMV-seropositive. This chain connects TRBV6-5 to TRBJ2-7; the D gene is possibly TRBD1 (5 bases). The CDR3 loop reads CASSYWGIRKEQYF. CDR3 DNA: TGTGCCAGCAGTTACTGGGGCATTCGGAAGGAGCAGTACTTC.